This T cell receptor beta chain was identified during a study of T cells in women clearing cervical HPV infection. This table comes from immunoSEQ multiplex PCR, and its TCRdb copy is limited to in-frame clones, with some not included. The table lists 35,000 to 45,000 clones. The origin of this receptor is a woman aged 18-70 years with a cervical HPV16 infection that either progressed to CIN3+ or cleared (not recorded which). Sequencing used blood buffy coat.

CDR3 region: CASRLGQGNEQYF. CDR3 DNA (partial): TGTGCCAGCAGATTGGGACAGGGAAACGAG. The chain employs TRBV2 and TRBJ2-7; 9 nucleotides match TRBD1. The read finishes 3 residues shy of the CDR3 end, and the germline J gene is used to complete it. The V gene end was trimmed by 6 bases and the J gene end by 5 bases; junction bases not matched to a gene: 5. CDR1 is SNHLY, CDR2 FYNNEI, per germline. The CDR3 covers 13 residues.